The next 4 T cell receptor beta chains were all read from a single sample in a study of human T cells and chemical hapten exposure. Time point meaning: patch test 3, about 24 weeks after DPC sensitization. The treatment: therapeutic diphenylcyclopropenone sensitization with weekly scalp DPC. TCRdb re-called the RACE reads with MiXCR, one entry per CDR3 protein. The sample yields some 97,000 distinct CDR3 sequences, 27% seen once. The specimen comprised whole blood, sampled in connection with sensitization to the hapten diphenylcyclopropenone (DPC). All receptors derive from a man aged 35-49 years with alopecia areata. Some clones in this sample may be carry-over from other donors' samples.

This clonotype occurred many times. The CDR3 DNA sequence: TGCAGTGCCCCACTTGAGGGTAGGGAGGGCTATAGCAATCAGCCCCAGCATTTT. Translated, it gives CSAPLEGREGYSNQPQHF. This chain uses TRBV20-1 with TRBJ1-5; D unclear. This CDR3 is 18 amino acids long. Per the germline V gene, CDR1 is DFQATT and CDR2 is SNEGSKA (reference sequence). The V end was cut by 6 bases, the J end by 0 bases, with 24 bases between.

The rearrangement joins TRBV7-2 to TRBJ2-4; the D gene is possibly TRBD1 (5 bases). The CDR3 extends over 15 amino acids. Germline CDR1 is SGHTA and CDR2 is FQGNSA. V was pared by 2 bases and J by 0 bases, with 8 bases between. CDR3 sequence reads: CASSLTTVAKNIQYF. The DNA for the CDR3 is TGTGCCAGCAGCTTAACGACAGTAGCCAAAAACATTCAGTACTTC.

This chain uses TRBV5-1 with TRBJ2-2, with D perhaps matching TRBD2 (5 bases). Per the germline V gene, CDR1 is SGHRS and CDR2 is YFSETQ. Trimming cost V 2 bases and J 4 bases, with 15 bases left between them. This CDR3 is built from 16 residues. The CDR3 nucleotides are TGCGCCAGCAGCTTCCTTTTGTGGGAGAGCACCGGGGAGCTGTTTTTT. Translation gives CASSFLLWESTGELFF.

The rearrangement uses TRBV6-2 or TRBV6-3 and TRBJ1-5; tentative D call: TRBD1 (5 bases). V gave up 6 bases and J gave up 4 bases, with 13 bases separating them. There are 14 residues in the CDR3. The germline gives CDR1 MNHEY, CDR2 SVGEGT. The CDR3 DNA sequence: TGTGCCAGCAGCCCCCCCCGGGGGAATCAGCCCCAGCATTTT. Translated: CASSPPRGNQPQHF.